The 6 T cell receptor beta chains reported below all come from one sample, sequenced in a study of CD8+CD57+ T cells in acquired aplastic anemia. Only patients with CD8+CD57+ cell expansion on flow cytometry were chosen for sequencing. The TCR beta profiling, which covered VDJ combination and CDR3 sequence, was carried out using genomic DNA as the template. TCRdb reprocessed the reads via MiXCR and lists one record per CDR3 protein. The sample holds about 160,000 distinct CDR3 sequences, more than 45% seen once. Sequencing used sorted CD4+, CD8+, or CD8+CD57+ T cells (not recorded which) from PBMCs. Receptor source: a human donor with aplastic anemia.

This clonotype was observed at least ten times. CDR3 nucleotides: TGCAGCGTTCTCCCGGGAGTCGACGAGCAGTACTTC. Residues: CSVLPGVDEQYF. The V and J genes are TRBV29-1 and TRBJ2-7; D possibly corresponds to TRBD2 (6 bases). The V gene's germline CDR1 is SQVTM and CDR2 ANQGSEA. This CDR3 is built from 12 residues. V was clipped by 5 bases and J by 5 bases, with 13 bases between them.

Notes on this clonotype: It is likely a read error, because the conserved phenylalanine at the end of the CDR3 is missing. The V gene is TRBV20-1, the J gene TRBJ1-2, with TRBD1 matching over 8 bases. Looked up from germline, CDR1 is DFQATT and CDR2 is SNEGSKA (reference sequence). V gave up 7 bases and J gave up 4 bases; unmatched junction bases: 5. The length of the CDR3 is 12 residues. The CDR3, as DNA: TGCAGTGTTAACAGGGGGAGCTATGGCTACACCCTC. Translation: CSVNRGSYGYTL.

The CDR3, as DNA: TGCAGTGCTAGGAAAACAGGGGTTTGGACTGAAGCTTTCTTT. It is translated as CSARKTGVWTEAFF. This chain uses TRBV20-1 with TRBJ1-1; 7 bases align to TRBD1. CDR3 length: 14 amino acids. Germline CDR1 and CDR2: DFQATT and SNEGSKA (reference sequence). With V trimmed by 3 bases and J by 5 bases, 9 bases remained unmatched.

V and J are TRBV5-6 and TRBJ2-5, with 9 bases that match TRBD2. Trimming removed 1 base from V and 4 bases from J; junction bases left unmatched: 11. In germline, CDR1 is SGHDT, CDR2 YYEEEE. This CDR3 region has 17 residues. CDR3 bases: TGTGCCAGCAGCTTGCTTAGCGGGGGTCCATTGGGAGAGACCCAGTACTTC. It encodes CASSLLSGGPLGETQYF.

Here the CDR3 reads CASRPGTGNYEQYF. Here the CDR3 DNA reads TGTGCCAGCAGACCGGGGACAGGAAACTACGAGCAGTACTTC. The V gene is TRBV11-1, the J gene TRBJ2-7; the match to TRBD1 covers 8 bases. Germline lookup yields CDR1 SGHAT and CDR2 FQDESV (reference sequence). Unmatched junction bases numbered 7, after V lost 6 bases and J lost 3 bases. The CDR3 is 14 residues long.

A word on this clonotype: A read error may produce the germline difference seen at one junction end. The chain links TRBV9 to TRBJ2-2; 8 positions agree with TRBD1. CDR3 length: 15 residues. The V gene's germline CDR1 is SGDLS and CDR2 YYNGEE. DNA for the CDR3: TGTACCAGCAGCGTAGTCCAGGGGGCGATCGGGGAGCTGTTTTTT. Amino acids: CTSSVVQGAIGELFF.